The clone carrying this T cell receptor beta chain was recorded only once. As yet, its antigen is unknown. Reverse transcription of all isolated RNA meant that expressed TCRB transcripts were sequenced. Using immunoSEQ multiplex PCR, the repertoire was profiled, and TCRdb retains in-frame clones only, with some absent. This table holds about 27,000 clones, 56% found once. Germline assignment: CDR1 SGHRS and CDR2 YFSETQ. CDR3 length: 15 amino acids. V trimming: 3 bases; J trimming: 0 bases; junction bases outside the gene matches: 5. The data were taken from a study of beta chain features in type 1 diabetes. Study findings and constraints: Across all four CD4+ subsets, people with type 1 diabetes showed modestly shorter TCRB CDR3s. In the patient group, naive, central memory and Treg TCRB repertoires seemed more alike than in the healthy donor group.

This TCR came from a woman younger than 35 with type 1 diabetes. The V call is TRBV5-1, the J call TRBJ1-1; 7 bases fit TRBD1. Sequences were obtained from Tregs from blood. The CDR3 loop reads CASSSRDSLNTEAFF. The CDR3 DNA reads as TGCGCCAGCAGCTCGAGGGACAGTTTGAACACTGAAGCTTTCTTT. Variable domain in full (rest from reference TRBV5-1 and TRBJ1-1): KAGVTQTPRYLIKTRGQQVTLSCSPISGHRSVSWYQQTPGQGLQFLFEYFSETQRNKGNFPGRFSGRQFSNSRSEMNVSTLELGDSALYLCASSSRDSLNTEAFFGQGTRLTVV.